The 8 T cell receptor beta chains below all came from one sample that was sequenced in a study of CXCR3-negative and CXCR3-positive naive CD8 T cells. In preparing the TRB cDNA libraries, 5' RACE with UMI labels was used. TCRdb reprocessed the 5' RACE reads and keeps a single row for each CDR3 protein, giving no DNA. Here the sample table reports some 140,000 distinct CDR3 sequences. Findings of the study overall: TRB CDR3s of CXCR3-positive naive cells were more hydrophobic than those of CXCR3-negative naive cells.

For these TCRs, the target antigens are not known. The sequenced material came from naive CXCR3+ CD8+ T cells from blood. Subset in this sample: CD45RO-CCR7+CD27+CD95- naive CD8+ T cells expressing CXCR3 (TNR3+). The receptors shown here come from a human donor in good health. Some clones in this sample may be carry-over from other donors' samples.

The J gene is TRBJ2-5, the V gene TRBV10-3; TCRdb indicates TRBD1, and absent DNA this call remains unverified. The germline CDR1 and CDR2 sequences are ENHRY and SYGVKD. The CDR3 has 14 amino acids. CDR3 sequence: CAISDRTGGETQYF.

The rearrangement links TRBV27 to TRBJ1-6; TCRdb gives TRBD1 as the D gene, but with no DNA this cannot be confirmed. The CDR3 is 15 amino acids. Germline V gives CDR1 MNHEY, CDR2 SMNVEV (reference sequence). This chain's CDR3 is CASSSRQTYNSPLHF.

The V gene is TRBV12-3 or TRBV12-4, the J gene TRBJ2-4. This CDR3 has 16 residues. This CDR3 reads CASSLEVWEAKNIQYF.

CDR3 residues: CASSSGLMGYTF. The genes are TRBV5-1 and TRBJ1-2. CDR1 is SGHRS and CDR2 is YFSETQ in the germline V gene. The CDR3 runs to 12 residues.

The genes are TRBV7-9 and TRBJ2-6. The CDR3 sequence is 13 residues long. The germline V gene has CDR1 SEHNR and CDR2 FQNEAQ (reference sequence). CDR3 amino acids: CASKDGGANVLTF.

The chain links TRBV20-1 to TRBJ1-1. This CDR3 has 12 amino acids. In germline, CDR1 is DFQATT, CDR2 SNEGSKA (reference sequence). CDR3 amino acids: CSARLGNTEAFF.

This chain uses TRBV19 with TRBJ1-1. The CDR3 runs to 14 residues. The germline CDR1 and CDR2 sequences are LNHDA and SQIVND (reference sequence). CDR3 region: CASSGKRISTEAFF.

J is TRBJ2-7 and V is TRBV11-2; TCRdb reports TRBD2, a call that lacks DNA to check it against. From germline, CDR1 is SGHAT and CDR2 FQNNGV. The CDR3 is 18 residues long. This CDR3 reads CASSLNPGTSGLTYEQYF.